The 25 T cell receptor beta chains listed next were all sequenced from one sample in a study of resident and recirculating memory T cells in vitiligo. The assay was immunoSEQ multiplex PCR, and TCRdb's table has in-frame clones only and misses some. The sample consists of roughly 42,000 clones, about 93% of them appearing once. The sequenced sample consisted of blood. Source of these receptors: a male donor with vitiligo.

The genes are TRBV18 and TRBJ2-3; 7 positions agree with TRBD2. Germline assignment: CDR1 KGHSH and CDR2 LQKENI. V shed 3 bases and J 6 bases; nucleotides not matched to a gene: 3. The CDR3 consists of 13 residues. Here the CDR3 DNA reads TGTGCCAGCTCACCGCGGCGGGAGGATACGCAGTATTTT. It specifies CASSPRREDTQYF.

The V call is TRBV6-5, the J call TRBJ1-2; 8 bases match TRBD1. Germline V gives CDR1 MNHEY, CDR2 SVGAGI. V lost 7 bases and J lost 6; bases outside the gene matches: 4. The length of the CDR3 is 12 residues. CDR3 sequence: CASKPGGDGYTF. The CDR3 DNA reads TGTGCCAGCAAACCAGGGGGCGATGGCTACACCTTC.

The gene calls are TRBV6-5 and TRBJ2-3, with 11 bases identical to TRBD2. Germline V gene sequence: CDR1 MNHEY, CDR2 SVGAGI. Trimming at V came to 6 bases and at J to 3 bases, leaving 5 bases not matched to a gene. The CDR3 totals 15 residues. CDR3 region: CASSTTSGGTDTQYF. CDR3 bases: TGTGCCAGCAGCACCACTAGCGGGGGTACAGATACGCAGTATTTT.

The gene calls are TRBV7-2 and TRBJ1-3, with TRBD1 matching 10 bases. This CDR3 spans 15 amino acids. CDR1 is SGHTA and CDR2 is FQGNSA in the germline V gene. The V gene end was trimmed by 5 bases and the J gene end by 3 bases; junction bases not matched to a gene: 4. CDR3 loop: CASSPRDRGGNTIYF. CDR3 nucleotides: TGTGCCAGCAGCCCCAGGGACAGGGGTGGAAACACCATATATTTT.

This clone was recorded once. The V and J genes are TRBV6-6 and TRBJ2-5; D perhaps matches TRBD1 (5 bases). The DNA end is more similar to TRBJ2-7, so the J call may be wrong. Looked up from germline, CDR1 is MNHNY and CDR2 is SVGAGI (reference sequence). The CDR3 length is 16 residues. Here the CDR3 reads CASSPPRTPNPYEQYF. CDR3 bases: TGTGCCAGCAGTCCCCCCCGGACACCCAATCCCTACGAGCAGTACTTC.

Note on this clone: The same CDR3 can be traced to other DNA sequences in this sample. V usage is TRBV5-5 and J usage is TRBJ1-5; D is perhaps TRBD1 (5 bases). Germline lookup yields CDR1 SGHKS and CDR2 YYEKEE (reference sequence). The CDR3 extends over 14 amino acids. V was clipped by 0 bases and J by 4 bases, with 8 bases between them. CDR3 in DNA: TGTGCCAGCAGCTTGGGGGGGGGAAATCAGCCCCAGCATTTT. Translation gives CASSLGGGNQPQHF.

The chain employs TRBV2 and TRBJ2-7, with D possibly being TRBD2 (7 bases). In germline, CDR1 is SNHLY, CDR2 FYNNEI. The CDR3 covers 15 residues. Trimming removed 1 base from V and 5 bases from J, with 15 bases in between. This CDR3 is CASSEDQRGGNEQYF. The CDR3 DNA is TGTGCCAGCAGTGAAGACCAAAGGGGGGGTAACGAGCAGTACTTC.

About this clone itself: The junction and the germline gene differ at one end; a read error may be behind it. The chain recombines TRBV7-7 with TRBJ2-5; tentatively, D is TRBD2 (6 bases). Germline CDR1 is SSHAT and CDR2 is FNYEAQ (reference sequence). This CDR3 is built from 14 residues. The CDR3: CASSTGLTQETQYF. CDR3 sequence (DNA): TGTGCTAGCAGCACGGGACTTACCCAAGAGACCCAGTACTTC.

The chain recombines TRBV19 with TRBJ2-2; D perhaps matches TRBD2 (5 bases). Trimming shortened V by 3 bases and J by 4 bases, and 9 bases separated the two germline ends. The CDR3 has 14 residues. Germline V gene sequence: CDR1 LNHDA, CDR2 SQIVND (reference sequence). In nucleotides, the CDR3 is TGTGCCAGTAGTATCCTAGCTACCACCGGGGAGCTGTTTTTT. This codes for CASSILATTGELFF.

The chain links TRBV4-2 to TRBJ2-7; D is unresolved. CDR1 and CDR2 from the germline V gene are LGHNA and YNFKEQ. V was trimmed by 1 base and J by 3 bases, leaving 13 bases between them. This CDR3 comprises 15 residues. The chain's CDR3 is CASSQGFGLGYEQYF. CDR3 DNA: TGTGCCAGCAGCCAAGGTTTCGGGTTAGGCTACGAGCAGTACTTC.

V is TRBV4-1 and J is TRBJ2-1; D is undetermined. Germline V gene sequence: CDR1 MGHRA, CDR2 YSYEKL. CDR3 length equals 15 residues. Trimming took off 2 bases at V and 2 bases at J, with 10 bases between the two ends. CDR3 coding DNA: TGCGCCAGCAGCCAATCGAGTCGAACCTACAATGAGCAGTTCTTC. It translates to CASSQSSRTYNEQFF.

This clone was observed once. One end of the junction varies from germline; a read error may be responsible. The chain recombines TRBV30 with TRBJ1-6; 7 bases fit TRBD1. This CDR3 contains 15 residues. Looked up from germline, CDR1 is GTSNPN and CDR2 is SVGIG (reference sequence). Written as DNA, the CDR3 is TGTGCTGCAACAGGGGCGAGCTCCCATAATTCACCCCTCCACTTT. Its translation: CAATGASSHNSPLHF.

The V and J genes are TRBV6-6 and TRBJ1-2, with 10 bases lining up with TRBD1. The V gene's germline CDR1 is MNHNY and CDR2 SVGAGI (reference sequence). Trimming removed 8 bases from V and 8 bases from J; junction bases left unmatched: 8. This CDR3 contains 13 residues. The CDR3 here is CASGTGDLGGYTF. The DNA for the CDR3 is TGTGCCAGCGGGACAGGGGACCTCGGGGGCTACACCTTC.

The rearrangement uses TRBV27 and TRBJ1-5; TRBD1 matches 7 bases. Looked up from germline, CDR1 is MNHEY and CDR2 is SMNVEV (reference sequence). The CDR3 is made up of 14 amino acids. V lost 4 bases to trimming and J lost 2 bases; unmatched junction nucleotides: 2. CDR3 region: CASSYQGGNQPQHF. DNA for the CDR3: TGTGCCAGCAGTTACCAGGGGGGCAATCAGCCCCAGCATTTT.

The chain combines TRBV7-2 with TRBJ2-2, with a weak D call TRBD1 (8 bases). Trimming pared 4 bases from V and 4 bases from J, leaving 25 bases between. The V gene's germline CDR1 is SGHTA and CDR2 FQGNSA. This CDR3 region has 19 residues. In DNA form, the CDR3 reads TGTGCCAGCAGCTGGGGGGGCAGGGGGCAGAGAAAGGGCACCGGGGAGCTGTTTTTT. Amino acids: CASSWGGRGQRKGTGELFF.

This sequence joins TRBV11-2 and TRBJ2-7; the D gene is possibly TRBD1 (5 bases). The germline V gene has CDR1 SGHAT and CDR2 FQNNGV. This CDR3 region has 13 residues. V was shortened by 0 bases and J by 12 bases, with 15 bases between the two germline ends. The DNA of the CDR3 is TGTGCCAGCAGCTTAGAGGTGGGGCAGGCCGGGTACTTC. Translated: CASSLEVGQAGYF. Combining the CDR3 with reference TRBV11-2 and TRBJ2-7 gives the whole variable domain EAGVAQSPRYKIIEKRQSVAFWCNPISGHATLYWYQQILGQGPKLLIQFQNNGVVDDSQLPKDRFSAERLKGVDSTLKIQPAKLEDSAVYLCASSLEVGQAGYFGPGTRLTVT.

This clone was counted once. V and J are TRBV9 and TRBJ2-1; maybe TRBD2 (5 bases). The CDR3 extends over 14 amino acids. V was cut by 0 bases and J by 1 base, with 5 bases left in between. CDR1 and CDR2 from the germline V gene are SGDLS and YYNGEE. The CDR3 DNA follows: TGTGCCAGCAGCGTAGCGGGGTCCTACAATGAGCAGTTCTTC. Protein sequence: CASSVAGSYNEQFF.

V is TRBV29-1 and J is TRBJ1-4; TRBD1 is a possible D gene (5 bases). CDR1 SQVTM and CDR2 ANQGSEA come from the germline V gene. CDR3 length equals 12 residues. The V end lost 5 bases, the J end lost 6 bases, and 10 bases lay between the germline ends. CDR3 amino acids: CSVNGGDEKLFF. The DNA for the CDR3 is TGCAGCGTTAATGGGGGGGATGAAAAACTGTTTTTT.

This clone has only one observation. V usage is TRBV29-1 and J usage is TRBJ2-5; maybe TRBD2 (5 bases). The CDR3 extends over 12 amino acids. Germline CDR1 SQVTM, CDR2 ANQGSEA. V was clipped by 7 bases and J by 2 bases, with 11 bases between them. CDR3: CSARRGQETQYF. The CDR3 region has the DNA TGCAGCGCCCGCCGGGGACAAGAGACCCAGTACTTC.

This chain uses TRBV6-4 with TRBJ2-2, with D possibly being TRBD2 (5 bases). V gave up 0 bases and J gave up 6 bases, with 11 bases separating them. Germline V lookup: CDR1 MRHNA, CDR2 SNTAGT. This CDR3 spans 15 amino acids. CDR3 loop: CASSDSTGSAGELFF. The CDR3 bases are TGTGCCAGCAGTGACTCGACTGGTAGCGCCGGGGAGCTGTTTTTT.

CDR3 nucleotides: TGTGCCAGCAGCGTCACAGGGGGCCCACTCCCCGAGCAGTACTTC. Protein sequence: CASSVTGGPLPEQYF. The rearrangement joins TRBV11-2 to TRBJ2-7; TRBD1 matches at 9 bases. Looked up from germline, CDR1 is SGHAT and CDR2 is FQNNGV. With 5 bases clipped from V and 6 bases from J, the junction kept 11 bases outside the gene matches. This CDR3 comprises 15 residues.

The chain has TRBV6-5 and TRBJ1-4; D uncertain. The V and J ends lost 6 bases and 8 bases respectively, with 19 bases between them. The germline V gene encodes CDR1 MNHEY and CDR2 SVGAGI. This CDR3 has 15 residues. CDR3 bases: TGTGCCAGCAGACCGCGGCAGCGGGCGGAGGAAAAACTGTTTTTT. It is translated as CASRPRQRAEEKLFF.

This chain uses TRBV4-1 with TRBJ2-1, with D uncertain. Per germline, CDR1 MGHRA and CDR2 YSYEKL. Trimming pared 4 bases from V and 1 base from J, leaving 5 bases between. This CDR3 has 13 residues. The CDR3 sequence is CASSLMSYNEQFF. The CDR3 DNA sequence: TGCGCCAGCAGCCTTATGTCCTACAATGAGCAGTTCTTC.

This rearrangement joins TRBV19 to TRBJ1-6; tentative D call: TRBD1 (6 bases). Germline V CDR1 and CDR2: LNHDA, SQIVND (reference sequence). Trimming removed 6 bases at V and 8 bases at J, with 17 bases between. This CDR3 has 15 amino acids. CDR3: CASRLQGRRDSPLHF. CDR3 nucleotide sequence: TGTGCCAGTAGACTACAGGGACGGCGGGATTCACCCCTCCACTTT. The full variable domain, with the rest looked up from reference TRBV19 and TRBJ1-6, is DGGITQSPKYLFRKEGQNVTLSCEQNLNHDAMYWYRQDPGQGLRLIYYSQIVNDFQKGDIAEGYSVSREKKESFPLTVTSAQKNPTAFYLCASRLQGRRDSPLHFGNGTRLTVT.

This chain joins TRBV4-3 and TRBJ2-3; maybe TRBD1 (6 bases). The CDR3 contains 17 residues. The germline V and J ends were trimmed by 1 base and 2 bases, with 16 bases remaining between them. CDR1 is LGHNA, CDR2 YSLEER, per germline. The CDR3 spells CASSQGQDHKYTDTQYF. DNA for the CDR3: TGCGCCAGCAGCCAAGGACAGGACCACAAATACACAGATACGCAGTATTTT.